The T cell receptor (beta chain) under discussion was sequenced for a study of blood T cell repertoires in COVID-19. About the study: From T cells, B-cell-depleted T cells, or PBMCs came the material, which was cDNA or gDNA.

Libraries were prepared by immunoSEQ multiplex PCR; TCRdb keeps only in-frame clonotypes and omits some of them. The sample lists over 200,000 clones; approximately 85% were seen once. Germline V CDR1 and CDR2: SGHVS, FNYEAQ. V lost 0 bases to trimming and J lost 5 bases, with 10 bases between them. CDR3 length equals 15 residues. This clone was detected once. Participants' reported clinical history set cohort assignment. The rearrangement uses TRBV7-6 and TRBJ2-2, with D perhaps TRBD2 (5 bases). The sample comprised PBMCs or T cells enriched from blood (not recorded which). The receptor was derived from a woman aged 50 to 60 who had recovered from COVID-19. The CDR3: CASSLAGEFTGELFF. The CDR3 coding sequence is TGTGCCAGCAGCTTAGCGGGAGAGTTTACCGGGGAGCTGTTTTTT.